The rows below give T cell receptor beta chains drawn from one sample of a study of T cell repertoires in aging, cancer and after chemotherapy. TCRdb independently ran MiXCR on the multiplex PCR reads; one entry per CDR3 protein. Of about 1,600 distinct CDR3 sequences in the sample, approximately 23% were seen once. Specimen: blood. The source of these receptors is a human donor with a solid tumor. CDR3s include the opening cysteine and the closing phenylalanine or tryptophan.

>TRBV12-3/TRBV12-4|TRBJ2-3
CASSLALTGGGTDTQYF
>TRBV20-1|TRBJ1-2
CSASNRLYGYTF
>TRBV7-9|TRBJ1-2
CASSPGVGYTF
>TRBV4-2|TRBJ1-2
CASSQGYRGGYGYTF
>TRBV7-9|TRBJ2-5
CASSPRAPGDQETQYF
>TRBV20-1|TRBJ2-5
CSARDLETSGAPVETQYF
>TRBV7-9|TRBJ2-5
CASSLSEGLQETQYF
>TRBV20-1|TRBJ2-1
CSARATSGGLNEQFF
>TRBV12-3/TRBV12-4|TRBJ2-2
CASTRGVELFF
>TRBV6-4|TRBJ2-3
CATGTGVVDTQYF
>TRBV10-1|TRBJ1-1
CASRAGTGSEAFF
>TRBV7-9|TRBJ2-1
CASSFIDRYSSYNEQFF
>TRBV6-5|TRBJ2-3
CASSGRVLDTQYF
>TRBV7-3|TRBJ2-3
CASSSRGDTQYF
>TRBV18|TRBJ1-6
CASSPPQQASPLHF
>TRBV12-3/TRBV12-4|TRBJ2-7
CASREAGSSYEQYF
>TRBV5-1|TRBJ2-7
CASSLDRGPYEQYF
>TRBV6-2/TRBV6-3|TRBJ1-5
CASSYSVTAPTRISNQPQHF
>TRBV7-6|TRBJ2-2
CASSLKGQENTGELFF
>TRBV30|TRBJ2-2
CAWSATSLGELFF
>TRBV29-1|TRBJ2-3
CSVDWRDTQYF